This T cell receptor beta chain was recovered during a study of CD8+ T cells in alopecia areata. Looking at the study overall: Graft recipients were roughly 6-11-week-old female C3H/HeJ mice, and donor skin originated from roughly 6-12-month-old C3H/HeJ mice with spontaneous alopecia. The study's findings and limits: Researchers report lesional scalp, most notably alopecia totalis/universalis, outstripped normal scalp in clonality. Scalp sequencing captures resident alphabeta T cells of normal skin too. Sharing of TCRs across patients appeared less clear than in mice, possibly for HLA-related reasons.

On this clone itself: The antigen remains unidentified. Here the gene names and germline are mouse. The sequenced fragment ends 4 residues before the CDR3 boundary, so the rest is inferred from the germline J gene.

It was with CD4, CD8alpha, NKG2D, NKG2ACE and other markers that pooled cutaneous lymph node cells were sorted. CDR1 NNHNN and CDR2 SYGAGS come from the germline V gene (reference sequence). With V trimmed by 2 bases and J by 3 bases, 2 bases remained unmatched. This CDR3 has 13 residues. Extracted RNA was reverse transcribed into cDNA, the sequencing template. Some clones are missing from TCRdb's copy, which holds only in-frame ones; the method was immunoSEQ multiplex PCR. The sample has around 290,000 clones, none seen only once; the top ten hold roughly 1.2%. Source material: CD4+ T cells sorted from a lymph node. This receptor was obtained from a C3H/HeJ mouse with alopecia areata. Strain MHC haplotype: H2-k. V and J are TRBV13-2 and TRBJ2-7; TRBD1 agrees at 7 bases. The DNA read from the CDR3 is TGTGCCAGCGGTGAGGGGACAGTCTAT. This gives the protein CASGEGTVY. The full CDR3 sequence reads CASGEGTVYEQYF.